The next 8 T cell receptor beta chains were all read from a single sample in a study of identical twins. From the 5' RACE reads, TCRdb called clonotypes with MiXCR, one entry per CDR3 protein. The sample consists of roughly 1,500,000 distinct CDR3 sequences, 25% to 35% of them appearing once. The material sequenced was cord blood. Every receptor here comes from a newborn girl in good health.

Only a few counts were recorded for this clonotype. The V gene is TRBV20-1, the J gene TRBJ2-3; 11 positions agree with TRBD2. The CDR3 runs 15 residues. The trim removed 4 bases at V and 3 bases at J, leaving 6 bases unmatched. Germline CDR1 is DFQATT and CDR2 is SNEGSKA (reference sequence). DNA for the CDR3: TGCAGTGCTAAGGGGTCTAGCGGGAGGACAGATACGCAGTATTTT. Amino acids: CSAKGSSGRTDTQYF.

The J gene is TRBJ1-2, the V gene TRBV11-2; the D gene is possibly TRBD1 (5 bases). Germline V CDR1 and CDR2: SGHAT, FQNNGV. The V end lost 4 bases, the J end lost 4 bases, and 25 bases lay between the germline ends. The CDR3 is 18 residues long. The CDR3 DNA reads TGTGCCAGCAGCTCGGAGGGGACGCGGAGAGTATATTCCTATGGCTACACCTTC. Protein product: CASSSEGTRRVYSYGYTF. The full variable domain, with the rest looked up from reference TRBV11-2 and TRBJ1-2, is EAGVAQSPRYKIIEKRQSVAFWCNPISGHATLYWYQQILGQGPKLLIQFQNNGVVDDSQLPKDRFSAERLKGVDSTLKIQPAKLEDSAVYLCASSSEGTRRVYSYGYTFGSGTRLTVV.

The chain carries TRBV4-2 and TRBJ2-3; 9 nucleotides match TRBD2. J gave up 4 bases and V 5 bases, and 13 bases lay outside the gene matches. This CDR3 contains 17 residues. CDR1 and CDR2 (germline): LGHNA, YNFKEQ. This CDR3 reads CASSGRAAGGPPDTQYF. The CDR3 DNA is TGTGCCAGCAGCGGAAGAGCTGCGGGGGGGCCCCCAGATACGCAGTATTTT.

The V and J genes are TRBV7-9 and TRBJ1-6; the D is unclear. This CDR3 contains 15 residues. The germline V gene encodes CDR1 SEHNR and CDR2 FQNEAQ (reference sequence). Between the trimmed V and J ends, which lost 5 bases and 6 bases, there was a span of 14 bases. The CDR3 bases are TGTGCCAGCAGCATTCCGGGAGCCACTAATTCACCCCTCCACTTT. Translation: CASSIPGATNSPLHF.

At least ten counts were recorded for this clonotype. This chain links TRBV9 with TRBJ1-2; D remains unclear. Between the trimmed V and J ends, which lost 4 bases and 4 bases, there was a span of 17 bases. Germline assignment: CDR1 SGDLS and CDR2 YYNGEE. The CDR3 consists of 15 residues. CDR3 residues: CASSTSNTRGYGYTF. CDR3 DNA sequence: TGTGCCAGCAGCACGAGCAACACACGGGGCTATGGCTACACCTTC. The full variable domain, its missing parts supplied by reference TRBV9 and TRBJ1-2, is DSGVTQTPKHLITATGQRVTLRCSPRSGDLSVYWYQQSLDQGLQFLIQYYNGEERAKGNILERFSAQQFPDLHSELNLSSLELGDSALYFCASSTSNTRGYGYTFGSGTRLTVV.

This clonotype was found a few times. The chain combines TRBV20-1 with TRBJ2-1; D gene unclear. The germline V gene has CDR1 DFQATT and CDR2 SNEGSKA (reference sequence). The CDR3 covers 14 residues. Trimming shortened V by 6 bases and J by 0 bases, and 12 bases separated the two germline ends. CDR3 in DNA: TGCAGTGCGGACCAGTACAGCTCCTACAATGAGCAGTTCTTC. This encodes CSADQYSSYNEQFF.

This clonotype was recorded once. The chain joins TRBV20-1 to TRBJ2-7, with 7 nucleotides matching TRBD2. This CDR3 has 13 residues. CDR1 is DFQATT and CDR2 is SNEGSKA in the germline V gene (reference sequence). Trimming cost V 6 bases and J 3 bases; bases outside gene matches: 8. The CDR3 nucleotides read TGCAGTGCCGGGGGGTCGGGGGTCTACGAGCAGTACTTC. It specifies CSAGGSGVYEQYF.

The J gene is TRBJ2-1, the V gene TRBV18; D is perhaps TRBD2 (5 bases). Germline V gives CDR1 KGHSH, CDR2 LQKENI. V was pared by 4 bases and J by 3 bases, with 22 bases between. This CDR3 is 18 amino acids long. The CDR3 DNA reads as TGTGCCAGCTCACTAACTTCAGCGCCAGGACTGTACTACAATGAGCAGTTCTTC. It translates to CASSLTSAPGLYYNEQFF.